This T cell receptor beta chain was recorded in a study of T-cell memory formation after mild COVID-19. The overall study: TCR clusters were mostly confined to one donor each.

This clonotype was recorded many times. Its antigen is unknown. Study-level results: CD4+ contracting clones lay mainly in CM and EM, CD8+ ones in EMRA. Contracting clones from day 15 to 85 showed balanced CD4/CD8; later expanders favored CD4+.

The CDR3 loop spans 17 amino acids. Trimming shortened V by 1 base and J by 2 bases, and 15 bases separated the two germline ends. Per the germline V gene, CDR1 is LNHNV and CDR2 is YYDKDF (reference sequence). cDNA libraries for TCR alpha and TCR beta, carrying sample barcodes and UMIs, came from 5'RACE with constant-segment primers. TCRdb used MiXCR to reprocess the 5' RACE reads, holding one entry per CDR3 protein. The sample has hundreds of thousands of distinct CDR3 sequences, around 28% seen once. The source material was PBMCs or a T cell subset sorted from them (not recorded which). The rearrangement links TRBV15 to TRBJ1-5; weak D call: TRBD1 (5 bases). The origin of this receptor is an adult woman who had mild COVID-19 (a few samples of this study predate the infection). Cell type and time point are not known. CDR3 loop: CATSRGLGDGGNQPQHF. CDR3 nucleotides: TGTGCCACCAGCAGAGGCTTGGGGGATGGAGGCAATCAGCCCCAGCATTTT.